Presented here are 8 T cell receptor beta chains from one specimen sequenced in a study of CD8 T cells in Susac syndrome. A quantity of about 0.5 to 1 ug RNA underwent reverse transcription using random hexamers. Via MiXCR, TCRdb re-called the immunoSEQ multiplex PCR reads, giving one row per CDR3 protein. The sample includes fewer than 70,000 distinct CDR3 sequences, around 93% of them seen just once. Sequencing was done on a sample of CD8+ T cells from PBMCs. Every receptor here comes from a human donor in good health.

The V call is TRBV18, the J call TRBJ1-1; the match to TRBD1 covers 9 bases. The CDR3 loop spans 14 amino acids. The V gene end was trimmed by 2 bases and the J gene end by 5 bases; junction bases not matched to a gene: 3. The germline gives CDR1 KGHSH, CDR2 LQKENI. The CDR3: CASSPEGTGTEAFF. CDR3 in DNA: TGTGCCAGCTCACCAGAAGGGACAGGGACTGAAGCTTTCTTT.

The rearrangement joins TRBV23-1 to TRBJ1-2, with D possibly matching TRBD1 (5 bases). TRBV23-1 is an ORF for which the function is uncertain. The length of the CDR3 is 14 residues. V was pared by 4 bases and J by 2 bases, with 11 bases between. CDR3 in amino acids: CASSRTSGNYGYTF. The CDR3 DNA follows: TGCGCCAGCAGTCGCACCTCAGGGAACTATGGCTACACCTTC.

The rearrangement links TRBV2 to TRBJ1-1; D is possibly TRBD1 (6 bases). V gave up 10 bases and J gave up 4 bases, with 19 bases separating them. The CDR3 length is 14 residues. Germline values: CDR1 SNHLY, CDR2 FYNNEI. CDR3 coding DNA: TGTGCCATCCTTAAGATGGGGGGCGGCACTGAAGCTTTCTTT. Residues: CAILKMGGGTEAFF.

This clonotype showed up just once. CDR3 residues: CATSETEAHEQFF. The CDR3 DNA sequence: TGTGCCACCAGCGAGACAGAGGCCCATGAGCAGTTCTTC. The chain couples TRBV15 to TRBJ2-1, with D maybe TRBD1 (5 bases). The CDR3 runs 13 residues. Between the trimmed V and J ends, which lost 5 bases and 8 bases, there was a span of 13 bases. Germline CDR1 reads LNHNV; CDR2 reads YYDKDF (reference sequence).

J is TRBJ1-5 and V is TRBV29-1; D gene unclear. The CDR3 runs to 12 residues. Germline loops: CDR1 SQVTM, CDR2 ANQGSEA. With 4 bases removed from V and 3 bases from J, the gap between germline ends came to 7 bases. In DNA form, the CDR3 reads TGCAGCGTTGGAGGGAACAATCAGCCCCAGCATTTT. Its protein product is CSVGGNNQPQHF.

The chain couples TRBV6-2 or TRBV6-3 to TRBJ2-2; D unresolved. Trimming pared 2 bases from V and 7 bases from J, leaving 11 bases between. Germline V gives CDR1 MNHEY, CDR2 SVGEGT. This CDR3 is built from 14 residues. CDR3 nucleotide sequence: TGTGCCAGCAGTTACCGTAGATTGGGCGGGGAGCTGTTTTTT. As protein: CASSYRRLGGELFF.

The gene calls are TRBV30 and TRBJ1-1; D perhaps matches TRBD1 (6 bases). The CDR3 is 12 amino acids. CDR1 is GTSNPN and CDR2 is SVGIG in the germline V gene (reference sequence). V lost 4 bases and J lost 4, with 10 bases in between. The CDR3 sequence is CAWTGAPTEAFF. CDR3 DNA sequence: TGTGCCTGGACGGGGGCCCCCACTGAAGCTTTCTTT.

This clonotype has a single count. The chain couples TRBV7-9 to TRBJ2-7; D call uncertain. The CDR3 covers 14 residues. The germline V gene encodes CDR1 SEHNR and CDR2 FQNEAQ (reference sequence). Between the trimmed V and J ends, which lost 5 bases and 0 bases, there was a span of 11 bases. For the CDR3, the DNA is TGTGCCAGCAGCCCCCGGAGTTCCTCCTACGAGCAGTACTTC. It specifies CASSPRSSSYEQYF.